The rows below give T cell receptor beta chains drawn from one sample of a study of T cells in Graves' hyperthyroidism and ophthalmopathy. Each CDR3 protein is one row after TCRdb ran MiXCR on the multiplex PCR reads. The data show about 200,000 distinct CDR3 sequences, around 17% seen once. Sequencing input: blood. These TCRs come from a woman between 50 and 59 years old with Graves' hyperthyroidism. Each CDR3 is given with its conserved first and last residue. D genes are given only for firm matches. Clone size is given for some rows only: seen once, a few or many times, or a class if the clone is expanded.

NA TRBJ2-1 many TRBV20-1 CSAREALAGDEQFF TGCAGTGCTAGAGAGGCGCTAGCAGGCGATGAGCAGTTCTTC
NA TRBJ2-2 many TRBV12-3/TRBV12-4 CASSRRTANTGELFF TGTGCCAGCAGTCGACGGACCGCGAACACCGGGGAGCTGTTTTTT
NA TRBJ1-1 NA TRBV6-1 CASSDLRQTTEAFF TGTGCCAGCAGTGATCTTCGACAGACCACTGAAGCTTTCTTT
TRBD2 TRBJ2-2 few TRBV5-1 CASSWGLAGTNTGELFF TGCGCCAGCAGCTGGGGACTAGCGGGGACGAACACCGGGGAGCTGTTTTTT
TRBD1 TRBJ1-2 many TRBV28 CASKTTDRIFSDGYTF TGTGCCAGCAAAACTACGGACAGGATATTTTCTGATGGCTACACCTTC
TRBD2 TRBJ2-1 once TRBV16 CASSQLRLRGDEQFF TGTGCCAGCAGCCAATTGAGGCTACGGGGGGATGAGCAGTTCTTC
NA TRBJ2-5 NA TRBV6-5 CASSYDRQETQYF TGTGCCAGCAGTTATGACAGGCAAGAGACCCAGTACTTC
TRBD1 TRBJ2-7 few TRBV7-8 CASSTQDRVVFEQYF TGTGCCAGCAGCACTCAAGACAGGGTTGTCTTCGAGCAGTACTTC
NA TRBJ1-1 many TRBV29-1 CSVKALNTEAFF TGCAGCGTCAAAGCACTGAACACTGAAGCTTTCTTT
TRBD2 TRBJ2-5 NA TRBV27 CATKWGGPSETQYF TGTGCCACCAAATGGGGAGGGCCTTCAGAGACCCAGTACTTC
NA TRBJ2-3 NA TRBV27 CASSLAYETDTQYF TGTGCCAGCAGTTTAGCGTACGAGACTGATACGCAGTATTTT
NA TRBJ2-7 many TRBV6-1 CASRHGDYEQYF TGTGCCAGCAGGCACGGCGACTACGAGCAGTACTTC
TRBD1 TRBJ2-7 many TRBV6-1 CASSEAYRGSYEQYF TGTGCCAGCAGTGAAGCGTACAGGGGGTCCTACGAGCAGTACTTC
NA TRBJ2-3 NA TRBV5-1 CASSRESQRAPDTQYF TGCGCCAGCAGCCGGGAGTCCCAGAGGGCCCCAGATACGCAGTATTTT
NA TRBJ1-2 NA TRBV5-1 CASSHGDFGYGYTF TGCGCCAGCAGCCACGGGGACTTCGGCTATGGCTACACCTTC
TRBD2 TRBJ2-3 many TRBV7-9 CASSTGLAESTDTQYF TGTGCCAGCAGCACAGGACTAGCTGAGAGCACAGATACGCAGTATTTT
TRBD1 TRBJ1-5 few TRBV29-1 CSVGAGGVGQPQHF TGCAGCGTTGGCGCAGGGGGAGTAGGTCAGCCCCAGCATTTT
NA TRBJ1-1 NA TRBV6-1 CASSSRGGGGTEAFF TGTGCCAGCAGCTCCCGGGGGGGAGGGGGCACTGAAGCTTTCTTT
NA TRBJ1-1 NA TRBV12-3/TRBV12-4 CATLGQMNTEAFF TGTGCCACCCTCGGACAAATGAACACTGAAGCTTTCTTT
TRBD1 TRBJ2-7 many TRBV12-3/TRBV12-4 CASSSNRDRGSYEQYF TGTGCCAGCAGTTCTAACCGGGACAGGGGATCCTACGAGCAGTACTTC
TRBD1 TRBJ1-5 few TRBV10-1 CASSESGTGNGQPQHF TGCGCCAGCAGTGAGTCTGGGACAGGGAACGGACAGCCCCAGCATTTT
TRBD1 TRBJ2-1 many TRBV2 CASRDRGWMLHSEQFF TGTGCCAGCAGGGACAGGGGCTGGATGCTACACAGTGAGCAGTTCTTC
NA TRBJ2-3 few TRBV24-1 CATSDLPRGRSYTDTQYF TGTGCCACCAGTGATTTGCCCCGAGGGAGGTCATACACAGATACGCAGTATTTT
TRBD2 TRBJ2-2 NA TRBV30 CAWRRGLASTGELFF TGTGCCTGGAGGCGCGGACTAGCCTCGACCGGGGAGCTGTTTTTT
NA TRBJ1-2 many TRBV24-1 CATSDQSSGRYTF TGTGCCACCAGTGACCAGTCATCAGGCCGCTACACCTTC
NA TRBJ2-7 few TRBV12-3/TRBV12-4 CASSPWAGAYEQYF TGTGCCAGCAGCCCCTGGGCAGGGGCCTACGAGCAGTACTTC
NA TRBJ1-5 few TRBV5-1 CASSLGRDNDQPQHF TGCGCCAGCAGCTTGGGCCGGGACAACGATCAGCCCCAGCATTTT
TRBD2 TRBJ2-5 NA TRBV15 CATSRRTSGHQETQYF TGTGCCACCAGCCGACGGACTAGCGGGCACCAAGAGACCCAGTACTTC
TRBD1 TRBJ2-7 NA TRBV5-1 CASSTGEFEQYF TGCGCCAGCAGCACAGGGGAATTCGAGCAGTACTTC
NA TRBJ1-5 many TRBV3-1 CASSQGAKSNQPQHF TGTGCCAGCAGCCAGGGGGCTAAGAGCAATCAGCCCCAGCATTTT
TRBD1 TRBJ2-7 many TRBV20-1 CSALNPGQGTYEQYF TGCAGTGCTCTAAATCCGGGACAGGGAACCTACGAGCAGTACTTC
NA TRBJ1-1 many TRBV12-3/TRBV12-4 CASSLGRQRAEAFF TGTGCCAGCAGTTTAGGCCGGCAGCGGGCTGAAGCTTTCTTT
TRBD1 TRBJ2-5 NA TRBV6-2/TRBV6-3 CASSRGTGSGETQYF TGTGCCAGCAGTCGAGGGACAGGGTCGGGTGAGACCCAGTACTTC
NA TRBJ1-5 NA TRBV12-3/TRBV12-4 CASSRRLTNQPQHF TGTGCCAGCAGCCGACGGCTCACTAATCAGCCCCAGCATTTT
NA TRBJ2-2 NA TRBV19 CASRAGGGHTGELFF TGTGCCAGTCGAGCTGGTGGGGGCCACACCGGGGAGCTGTTTTTT
TRBD2 TRBJ2-1 NA TRBV2 CASSETGSGRAIDEQFF TGTGCCAGCAGTGAAACGGGTAGCGGGAGGGCCATCGATGAGCAGTTCTTC
NA TRBJ1-4 few TRBV9 CASSALTGDGNEKLFF TGTGCCAGCAGCGCCCTCACGGGAGACGGAAATGAAAAACTGTTTTTT
NA TRBJ1-5 NA TRBV9 CASSGSGASNQPQHF TGTGCCAGCAGCGGATCAGGCGCTAGCAATCAGCCCCAGCATTTT
TRBD1 TRBJ2-7 many TRBV20-1 CSAGKQGNEQYF TGCAGTGCTGGTAAACAGGGGAACGAGCAGTACTTC
NA TRBJ1-5 NA TRBV7-8 CASSPSSLGNQPQHF TGTGCCAGCAGCCCGAGCTCCCTAGGCAATCAGCCCCAGCATTTT
NA TRBJ2-5 many TRBV27 CASSLRGTQYF TGTGCCAGCAGTCTCAGGGGGACCCAGTACTTC
NA TRBJ1-2 NA TRBV7-9 CASSSLVAANYGYTF TGTGCCAGCAGCTCCCTCGTAGCAGCTAACTATGGCTACACCTTC
TRBD1 TRBJ2-1 NA TRBV20-1 CSAPDRVGYNEQFF TGCAGTGCTCCGGACAGGGTAGGCTACAATGAGCAGTTCTTC
TRBD1 TRBJ1-4 NA TRBV5-1 CASSFEGAGEKLFF TGCGCCAGCAGCTTCGAGGGGGCCGGGGAAAAACTGTTTTTT
NA TRBJ2-7 NA TRBV5-1 CASSLATNFYNEQYF TGCGCCAGCAGCTTGGCCACAAATTTCTACAATGAGCAGTACTTC
NA TRBJ1-5 NA TRBV7-9 CASSAVDSGVQPQHF TGTGCCAGCAGCGCGGTGGACTCTGGAGTCCAGCCCCAGCATTTT
NA TRBJ2-7 many TRBV19 CASSGGAFSRSYEQYF TGTGCCAGTAGTGGCGGGGCATTCAGCCGGTCCTACGAGCAGTACTTC
NA TRBJ1-4 NA TRBV5-1 CASSPGTGEKLFF TGCGCCAGCAGCCCCGGGACCGGCGAAAAACTGTTTTTT
TRBD2 TRBJ2-1 NA TRBV30 CAWSPASGRSPYNEQFF TGTGCCTGGAGTCCGGCTAGCGGGAGGAGTCCCTACAATGAGCAGTTCTTC
TRBD1 TRBJ1-5 many TRBV28 CASRLQGQPQHF TGTGCCAGCAGGCTACAGGGGCAGCCCCAGCATTTT
TRBD1 TRBJ2-5 NA TRBV7-9 CVSSSTGGRETQYF TGTGTCAGCAGCTCCACAGGGGGCCGAGAGACCCAGTACTTC
TRBD1 TRBJ1-1 many TRBV30 CAWSVVGQGGPEAFF TGTGCCTGGAGTGTAGTTGGACAGGGGGGACCTGAAGCTTTCTTT
NA TRBJ2-7 many TRBV2 CASSVAGTYEQYF TGTGCCAGCAGTGTGGCAGGTACCTACGAGCAGTACTTC
NA TRBJ2-5 few TRBV10-3 CAIRIQETQYF TGTGCCATCAGAATCCAAGAGACCCAGTACTTC
TRBD1 TRBJ1-6 NA TRBV18 CASSPFTGEDSPLHF TGTGCCAGCTCACCATTCACAGGGGAGGATTCACCCCTCCACTTT
NA TRBJ2-7 many TRBV7-8 CASSLKRDLEQYF TGTGCCAGCAGCTTGAAAAGGGACCTCGAGCAGTACTTC
NA TRBJ2-1 few TRBV27 CASSLPRGPGNEQFF TGTGCCAGCAGTCTCCCTAGGGGTCCGGGTAATGAGCAGTTCTTC
NA TRBJ2-1 many TRBV28 CASSLAETSYNEQFF TGTGCCAGCAGTTTAGCGGAAACCTCCTACAATGAGCAGTTCTTC